This TCR beta chain was profiled in a study of shared clonotypes between healthy human individuals (dated by TCRdb to 2020 to 2022). Background on the whole study: A couple of women and three men aged 18 to 49 years were included in the cohort. Per donor, three plates each were used for CD4 naive and CD4 memory, two for CD8 naive, and one for CD8 memory. To estimate repertoire size and how much clonotypes are shared between individuals, the study performed deep sequencing of blood TCR repertoires from a few healthy adults. To increase sequencing depth and limit assay-specific biases, different laboratories used diverse techniques to prepare libraries and sequence TCR repertoires. Per donor, leukapheresis produced somewhere between about 0.8 and 9 billion PBMCs. Study-wide findings and limitations: Based on pairwise subsampling, the degree of clonotype sharing among donors was expected to be affected by sequencing depth. Compared with non-shared clonotypes, the clonotypes found in all four sorted-subset donors had higher generation probabilities. Even with the large sequencing depth, rarefaction of the sorted-subset datasets indicated that sequencing was incomplete. Naive subsets generally had larger estimated clonotype richness than memory subsets did. Sharing across a few donors was observed for roughly 5.4% of naive CD4, around 3.5% of naive CD8, 2.3% of memory CD4, and roughly 0.4% of memory CD8 clonotypes. Because the study included a small number of donors, the genetic and exposure-history diversity represented was limited. Sampling was restricted to blood, and TCR repertoires in tissue are likely to differ from TCR repertoires in blood.

Healthy HIV-negative adults with no recently reported acute infections or vaccinations were included as donors. Every donor was a Caucasian adult residing in Nashville, Tennessee, USA. Magnetic negative selection was used to enrich CD4+ T cells, after which naive cells were positively selected on CD45RA and the negative fraction became the memory subset. After blood collection by leukapheresis, PBMCs were isolated using Ficoll-Histopaque density gradient centrifugation and then cryopreserved in the vapor phase of liquid nitrogen. Analytical flow cytometry was used to check the purity and quantity of every magnetically sorted T cell population. Genomic DNA was isolated from every sorted fraction and measured by UV absorbance on a Nanodrop 2000c. Using the deep immunoSEQ assay, multiplex PCR amplified TCR CDR3 regions from genomic DNA. Extracted genomic DNA from each cell subset was spread evenly across all wells of several immunoSEQ 96-well plates, with each plate serving as a replicate. Each replicate PCR for sorted subsets received around 0.2 ug genomic DNA, equal to tens of thousands of T cell genomes. The purified libraries were quantified using a Qubit 3.0 fluorometer, sized with a Bioanalyzer 2100, and then quantified again using the KAPA Library Quantification kit. Each immunoSEQ 96-well plate was sequenced on its own single-read 150-cycle Illumina NextSeq 550 flow cell. The authors' pipeline ran thus. Because the immunoSEQ output held only junctional sequences and lacked quality scores, the filtering could not match the filtering applied to full-length reads. To assign V/J genes and CDR3, sequences were annotated using PyIR, a Python wrapper for IgBLAST v1.9, with IMGT germline references. Reads were filtered out if the reads had weak V/J assignments (E-value above 1e-6), no CDR3, stop codons, out-of-frame junctions, or ambiguous translated residues. V3J clonotypes were defined as sequences sharing the same inferred V gene, J gene, and CDR3 amino acid sequence. The percentage overlap between two repertoires was calculated by dividing the number of shared unique clonotypes by the size of the smaller repertoire. Three approaches were used to assess repertoire richness: RTK rarefaction, the Chao1 estimator, and Recon v2.1 estimates of unobserved clonotypes. OLGA was used to compute generation probabilities for all TCRbeta clonotypes that the gDNA method yielded from several donors. TCRdb stores this immuneACCESS table with in-frame sequences only. Part of the clones is absent; in the studies checked, under half of the shortfall reflects unresolved V genes, and no reason is known for the rest. The V and J calls and clone size were taken over from that table, and D and trimming were inferred from the DNA. A total of 950,000 to 1,100,000 clones appear in this sample, roughly 80% of them only once. The top ten hold roughly 1.4% of the sample.

A word on this clone: Its antigen is currently not known. Base qualities are missing; no much larger clone stands one base away.

The material sequenced was memory CD4+ T cells sorted from blood. Reading the label with the study, this specimen's cell subset or site is: CD45RA-negative fraction. The receptor comes from a man aged 18 to 29 in good health.

The CDR3 region: CASSLAPPTGELFF. The DNA reads as follows: TGTGCCAGCAGCTTAGCGCCACCCACCGGGGAGCTGTTTTTT. This chain is built from TRBV7-9 and TRBJ2-2, with the D segment identity uncertain. From a lookup of the germline V gene (reference sequence), CDR1 and CDR2 are SEHNR and FQNEAQ. V and J lose 0 bases and 4 bases, and a span of 6 bases separates them. The CDR3 goes from the cysteine to the phenylalanine over 14 residues. The DNA shown is the 42-base CDR3, in frame from base 1.